The 23 T cell receptor beta chains below all came from one sample that was sequenced in a study of blood T cell repertoires in COVID-19 (dated by TCRdb to the early 2020s). Receptors were amplified or captured by the immunoSEQ multiplex PCR assay. The table was pulled from immuneACCESS by TCRdb, which kept in-frame rearrangements only. Such tables lose some clones; where checked, under half of the loss comes from unresolved V genes, and the rest has no known cause. This sample is represented by approximately 210,000 clones; approximately 85% of them were singletons. The ten largest clones capture 6.5% to 9% of the sample. The sample was peripheral blood. These receptors were collected from a woman between 45 and 60 years old with active or convalescent COVID-19.

The V and J genes are TRBV7-3 and TRBJ2-5, with D possibly matching TRBD2 (7 bases). CDR1 is SGHTA, CDR2 FQGTGA, per germline. Trimming stripped 2 bases from V and 4 bases from J, with 11 bases between. The CDR3 is 14 residues long. The DNA for the CDR3 is TGTGCCAGCAGCTTATCGGGGGGCTCAGAGACCCAGTACTTC. Its protein product is CASSLSGGSETQYF.

The V and J genes are TRBV19 and TRBJ1-1, with TRBD1 identical over 7 bases. Trimming took 7 bases from V and 5 from J; bases not matched to a gene: 10. This CDR3 contains 14 residues. Per germline, CDR1 LNHDA and CDR2 SQIVND (reference sequence). CDR3 loop: CASNKVRGVTEAFF. Here the CDR3 DNA reads TGTGCCAGTAATAAAGTCAGGGGGGTGACTGAAGCTTTCTTT.

J is TRBJ2-2 and V is TRBV10-3; D call uncertain. The CDR3 extends over 14 amino acids. The germline V gene encodes CDR1 ENHRY and CDR2 SYGVKD. Between the trimmed V and J ends, which lost 1 base and 4 bases, there was a span of 7 bases. In DNA form, the CDR3 reads TGTGCCATCAGTGAGTTGCCAGGCACCGGGGAGCTGTTTTTT. This encodes CAISELPGTGELFF.

This chain connects TRBV25-1 to TRBJ2-5; 10 bases match TRBD2. This CDR3 spans 18 amino acids. V lost 3 bases, J lost 1 base, and 11 bases stayed unmatched. CDR1 is MGHDK, CDR2 SYGVNS, per germline. The DNA of the CDR3 is TGTGCCAGCAGTGAGGGGCTAATAGCGGGGGGAGTCCAAGAGACCCAGTACTTC. Translating gives CASSEGLIAGGVQETQYF.

V usage is TRBV5-8 and J usage is TRBJ1-2, with D hard to call. Germline V gene data show CDR1 as SGHTS and CDR2 as YDEGEE. Between the trimmed V and J ends, which lost 6 bases and 7 bases, there was a span of 19 bases. This CDR3 is 14 amino acids long. In DNA form, the CDR3 reads TGTGCCAGCACCCCCGGCGCGAGGGTATCTGGCTACACCTTC. Protein product: CASTPGARVSGYTF.

V usage is TRBV2 and J usage is TRBJ1-3; D is undetermined. CDR1 and CDR2 (germline): SNHLY, FYNNEI. This CDR3 is 15 amino acids long. Between the trimmed V and J ends, which lost 5 bases and 0 bases, there was a span of 11 bases. The DNA for the CDR3 is TGTGCCAGCAGTACGGACTCGGGCTCTGGAAACACCATATATTTT. Its protein is CASSTDSGSGNTIYF.

The chain's CDR3 is CASSQDRGLNTEAFF. The CDR3, as DNA: TGTGCCAGCAGCCAAGACAGGGGCCTGAACACTGAAGCTTTCTTT. The rearrangement joins TRBV3-1 (or the pseudogene TRBV3-2) to TRBJ1-1, with D perhaps TRBD1 (6 bases). V gave up 0 bases and J gave up 0 bases, with 8 bases separating them. The length of the CDR3 is 15 residues. CDR1 and CDR2 (germline): LGHDT, YNNKEL (reference sequence).

The CDR3 protein is CASSQHLRGSGNTIYF. In nucleotides, the CDR3 is TGTGCCAGCAGCCAACACCTAAGGGGCTCTGGAAACACCATATATTTT. This chain joins TRBV7-9 and TRBJ1-3, with D perhaps TRBD1 (5 bases). Trimming cost V 5 bases and J 0 bases, with 14 bases left between them. The CDR3 loop spans 16 amino acids. Germline-derived CDR1 and CDR2 are SEHNR and FQNEAQ (reference sequence).

The chain links TRBV29-1 to TRBJ2-3; D is perhaps TRBD2 (5 bases). Germline values: CDR1 SQVTM, CDR2 ANQGSEA. The CDR3 contains 13 residues. Between the trimmed V and J ends, which lost 5 bases and 6 bases, there was a span of 15 bases. The CDR3: CSVSDGGPDTQYF. CDR3 DNA: TGCAGCGTTTCCGACGGAGGACCGGATACGCAGTATTTT.

The chain joins TRBV6-1 to TRBJ2-7; the D gene is possibly TRBD2 (6 bases). CDR1 and CDR2 from the germline V gene are MNHNS and SASEGT. The length of the CDR3 is 13 residues. The V end was cut by 1 base, the J end by 6 bases, with 10 bases between. The CDR3 DNA follows: TGTGCCAGCAGTGAAGGGCGGCGGGGCGAGCAGTACTTC. It translates to CASSEGRRGEQYF.

The rearrangement links TRBV11-2 to TRBJ2-3; 10 bases fit TRBD2. The trim removed 5 bases at V and 8 bases at J, leaving 13 bases unmatched. Per germline, CDR1 SGHAT and CDR2 FQNNGV. The CDR3 is 16 residues long. DNA of the CDR3: TGTGCCAGCAGCCCCCAATCGGCTAGCGGGGGTGTTACGCAGTATTTT. Translated, it gives CASSPQSASGGVTQYF.

The chain links TRBV19 to TRBJ1-3; D unresolved. The CDR3 length is 15 residues. CDR1 and CDR2 (germline): LNHDA, SQIVND (reference sequence). The V end lost 2 bases, the J end lost 0 bases, and 8 bases lay between the germline ends. The CDR3 sequence is CASSIPPSSGNTIYF. The DNA of the CDR3 is TGTGCCAGTAGTATACCACCCAGCTCTGGAAACACCATATATTTT.

The chain has TRBV5-4 and TRBJ2-5, with D maybe TRBD1 (6 bases). Per germline, CDR1 SGHNT and CDR2 YYREEE (reference sequence). The CDR3 length is 14 residues. V was clipped by 2 bases and J by 4 bases, with 12 bases between them. The CDR3 spells CASSFQGQGETQYF. DNA for the CDR3: TGTGCCAGCAGCTTCCAGGGACAAGGAGAGACCCAGTACTTC. The variable domain in full, with the rest retrieved from reference TRBV5-4 and TRBJ2-5, is ETGVTQSPTHLIKTRGQQVTLRCSSQSGHNTVSWYQQALGQGPQFIFQYYREEENGRGNFPPRFSGLQFPNYSSELNVNALELDDSALYLCASSFQGQGETQYFGPGTRLLVL.

The chain is built from TRBV29-1 and TRBJ2-7; 11 bases line up with TRBD1. The CDR3 totals 13 residues. Germline trimming cut 5 bases from V and 5 bases from J; bases unmatched to any gene: 5. CDR1 and CDR2 from the germline V gene are SQVTM and ANQGSEA. The chain's CDR3 is CSVMRTGGDEQYF. As DNA, the CDR3 is TGCAGCGTTATGCGGACAGGGGGCGACGAGCAGTACTTC.

V and J are TRBV19 and TRBJ2-7; D possibly corresponds to TRBD2 (6 bases). The V gene's germline CDR1 is LNHDA and CDR2 SQIVND (reference sequence). The CDR3 is made up of 16 amino acids. The V gene lost 2 bases and the J gene lost 7 bases, with 21 bases spanning the gap. The CDR3 nucleotides are TGTGCCAGTAGTATAACCATAGCGGCCCCAACGGGAGAGCAGTACTTC. Encoded protein: CASSITIAAPTGEQYF.

The chain carries TRBV15 and TRBJ1-5; D possibly corresponds to TRBD1 (5 bases). V was clipped by 0 bases and J by 0 bases, with 18 bases between them. Germline V CDR1 and CDR2: LNHNV, YYDKDF (reference sequence). This CDR3 is built from 19 residues. DNA for the CDR3: TGTGCCACCAGCAGAGATATGTCAGACAGTCCTTATAGCAATCAGCCCCAGCATTTT. Translation gives CATSRDMSDSPYSNQPQHF. The full variable domain, with the rest looked up from reference TRBV15 and TRBJ1-5, is DAMVIQNPRYQVTQFGKPVTLSCSQTLNHNVMYWYQQKSSQAPKLLFHYYDKDFNNEADTPDNFQSRRPNTSFCFLDIRSPGLGDTAMYLCATSRDMSDSPYSNQPQHFGDGTRLSIL.

The J gene is TRBJ1-6, the V gene TRBV2; TRBD1 matches at 8 bases. This CDR3 contains 16 residues. After removal of 6 bases from V and 4 bases from J, the junction contained 8 bases not matched to a gene. Germline V gene data show CDR1 as SNHLY and CDR2 as FYNNEI. The CDR3 nucleotides read TGTGCCAGCAGCCGGGACAGGACCTCTTATAATTCACCCCTCCACTTT. Its protein is CASSRDRTSYNSPLHF.

This clone was found a few times. The chain has TRBV15 and TRBJ1-3, with unresolved D. V dropped 9 bases and J dropped 4 bases, with 7 bases sitting between them. Per germline, CDR1 LNHNV and CDR2 YYDKDF (reference sequence). The length of the CDR3 is 11 residues. This chain's CDR3 is CATKEGNTIYF. The CDR3 DNA reads TGTGCCACAAAGGAGGGAAACACCATATATTTT.

This chain's CDR3 is CASSVVTTAYNEQFF. CDR3 DNA sequence: TGTGCCAGCAGCGTAGTAACTACCGCCTACAATGAGCAGTTCTTC. This chain links TRBV9 with TRBJ2-1, with no clear D. The CDR3 sequence is 15 residues long. V was trimmed by 0 bases and J by 2 bases, leaving 9 bases between them. Germline V gene lookup returns CDR1 SGDLS and CDR2 YYNGEE.

J is TRBJ1-6 and V is TRBV19; maybe TRBD1 (5 bases). Trimming pared 9 bases from V and 6 bases from J, leaving 18 bases between. CDR3 length: 15 amino acids. Germline V gene data show CDR1 as LNHDA and CDR2 as SQIVND (reference sequence). The CDR3 DNA reads as TGTGCCAGCAGATCGGGACTTCGGAGTAATTCACCCCTCCACTTT. Its translation is CASRSGLRSNSPLHF.

The chain carries TRBV29-1 and TRBJ2-7, with a possible D match to TRBD2 (5 bases). Trimming removed 6 bases at V and 3 bases at J, with 15 bases between. The germline gives CDR1 SQVTM, CDR2 ANQGSEA. There are 13 residues in the CDR3. The CDR3 bases are TGCAGCGTAGACTCGGCACTAGGCTACGAGCAGTACTTC. This gives the protein CSVDSALGYEQYF.

The chain combines TRBV5-1 with TRBJ2-1; 15 nucleotides line up with TRBD2. The CDR3 spans 15 residues. Trimming took 4 bases from V and 9 from J; bases not matched to a gene: 5. The germline gives CDR1 SGHRS, CDR2 YFSETQ. The CDR3 bases are TGCGCCAGCAGCCTCGGACTAGCGGGAGGGATTGAGCAGTTCTTC. Translated, it gives CASSLGLAGGIEQFF. Based on the CDR3 plus reference TRBV5-1 and TRBJ2-1, the full variable domain is KAGVTQTPRYLIKTRGQQVTLSCSPISGHRSVSWYQQTPGQGLQFLFEYFSETQRNKGNFPGRFSGRQFSNSRSEMNVSTLELGDSALYLCASSLGLAGGIEQFFGPGTRLTVL.

The chain links TRBV5-1 to TRBJ2-7; TRBD1 agrees at 7 bases. CDR1 and CDR2 from the germline V gene are SGHRS and YFSETQ. With 4 bases clipped from V and 5 bases from J, the junction kept 12 bases outside the gene matches. The CDR3 length is 15 residues. This CDR3 is CASSRDPGTANEQYF. The CDR3 DNA follows: TGCGCCAGCAGCCGTGACCCCGGGACAGCCAACGAGCAGTACTTC.